This T cell receptor beta chain was documented in a study of cytomegalovirus exposure and HLA in healthy donors. Study-level results: In a later analysis, parvovirus B19, influenza, CMV and Epstein-Barr virus appeared linked to several top co-occurrence clusters. Productive status was seen about 90% or about 30% of the time for most TCR beta V segments in an earlier analysis.

PCR employed 60 Vbeta and 13 Jbeta primers. TCRdb's copy holds only in-frame clones and misses some; the assay was immunoSEQ multiplex PCR. The sample contains some 77,000 clones, 80% of which appear only once. The germline V gene encodes CDR1 LNHDA and CDR2 SQIVND (reference sequence). This CDR3 comprises 13 residues. V dropped 7 bases and J dropped 8; count of bases not matched to a gene: 10. Points on this clone: Its antigen remains unidentified.

The sequence derives from a middle-aged man in good health and CMV-seropositive. The rearrangement joins TRBV19 to TRBJ1-1; 7 bases are shared with TRBD1. Sequenced: PBMCs. CDR3 amino acids: CASTLGRGQEAFF. The DNA for the CDR3 is TGTGCCAGTACCCTAGGTCGGGGACAGGAAGCTTTCTTT. The variable domain in full, completed from reference TRBV19 and TRBJ1-1, reads DGGITQSPKYLFRKEGQNVTLSCEQNLNHDAMYWYRQDPGQGLRLIYYSQIVNDFQKGDIAEGYSVSREKKESFPLTVTSAQKNPTAFYLCASTLGRGQEAFFGQGTRLTVV.